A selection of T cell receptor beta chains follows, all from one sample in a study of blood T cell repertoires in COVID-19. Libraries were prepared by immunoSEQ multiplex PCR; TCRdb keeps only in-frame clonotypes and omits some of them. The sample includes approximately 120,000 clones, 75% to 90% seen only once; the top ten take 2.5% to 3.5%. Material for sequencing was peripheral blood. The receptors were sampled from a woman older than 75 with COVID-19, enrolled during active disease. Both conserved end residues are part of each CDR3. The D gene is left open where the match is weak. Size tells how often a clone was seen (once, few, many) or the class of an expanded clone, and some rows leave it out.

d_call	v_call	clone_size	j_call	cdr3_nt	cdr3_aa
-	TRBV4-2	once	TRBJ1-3	TGTGCCAGCAGCCAAGATTTTAACTCCCCCAGGAACACCATATATTTT	CASSQDFNSPRNTIYF
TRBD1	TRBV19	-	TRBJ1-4	TGTGCCAGTAGTCGACAGGGGGCTGATGAAAAACTGTTTTTT	CASSRQGADEKLFF
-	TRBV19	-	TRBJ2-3	TGTGCCAGTAGTGACCGGGCCAGGGAAGATACGCAGTATTTT	CASSDRAREDTQYF
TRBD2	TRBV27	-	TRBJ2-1	TGTGCCAGCAGTTTGGGACTAGCGGGGTACTTCAACAATGAGCAGTTCTTC	CASSLGLAGYFNNEQFF
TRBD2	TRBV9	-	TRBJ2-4	TGTGCCAGCAGCGCCGAGGGTGAGCGGGATGTCAAAAACATTCAGTACTTC	CASSAEGERDVKNIQYF
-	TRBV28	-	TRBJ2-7	TGTGCCAGCAGTTTCCACACTAACCCGGGGGAGCAGTACTTC	CASSFHTNPGEQYF
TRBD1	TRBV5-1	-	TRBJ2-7	TGCGCCAGCAGCGGGGGCCGGGACAGCCTCTACGAGCAGTACTTC	CASSGGRDSLYEQYF
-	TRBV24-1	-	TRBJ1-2	TGTGCCACCCGGGTCGAGGGGGAGGGGGATAATGGCTACACCTTC	CATRVEGEGDNGYTF
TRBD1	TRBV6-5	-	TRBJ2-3	TGTGCCAGCAGCGTATCAGGGGGCACGCAGTATTTT	CASSVSGGTQYF
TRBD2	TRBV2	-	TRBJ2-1	TGTGCCAGCAGATTATTAACTAGCGGGAGCGGGAATGAGCAGTTCTTC	CASRLLTSGSGNEQFF
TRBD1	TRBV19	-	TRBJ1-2	TGTGCCAGTAGTGAGGACAGGCGTGGGTCTGCTGGCTACACCTTC	CASSEDRRGSAGYTF
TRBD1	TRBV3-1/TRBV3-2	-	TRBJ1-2	TGTGCCAGCAGTCCGACAGGGTCCTATGGCTACACCTTC	CASSPTGSYGYTF
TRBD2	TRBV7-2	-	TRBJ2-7	TGTGCCAGCAGCTATAGCGGGAACTACGAGCAGTACTTC	CASSYSGNYEQYF
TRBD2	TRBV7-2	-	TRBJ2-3	TGTGCCAGCAGCCCTAGACTAGCGGGAGGGGCAGATACGCAGTATTTT	CASSPRLAGGADTQYF
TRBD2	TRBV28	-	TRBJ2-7	TGTGCCAGCAGTCAACCCGGGACTAGCTACGAGCAGTACTTC	CASSQPGTSYEQYF
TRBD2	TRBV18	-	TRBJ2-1	TGTGCCAGCTCACCCCGAGCGGGAGGGCCGGGAAATGAGCAGTTCTTC	CASSPRAGGPGNEQFF
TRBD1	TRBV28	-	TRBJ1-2	TGTGCCAGCCAAGCATCAAGAGGGGGGACAGCCCTCTATGGCTACACCTTC	CASQASRGGTALYGYTF
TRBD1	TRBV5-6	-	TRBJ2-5	TGTGCCAGCAGGCCCAGGGGGCGTGGAGAGACCCAGTACTTC	CASRPRGRGETQYF
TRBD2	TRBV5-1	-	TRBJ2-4	TGCGCCAGCAGTCGACTAGCGGGAGCCCCAACATTCAAAAACATTCAGTACTTC	CASSRLAGAPTFKNIQYF
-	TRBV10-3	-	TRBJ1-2	TGTGCCATCAGTGAGTCGGAGAGGGCTGGGTATGGCTACACCTTC	CAISESERAGYGYTF
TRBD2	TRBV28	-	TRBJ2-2	TGTGCCAGCAGTAGTAGCGGGAGTACCGGGGAGCTGTTTTTT	CASSSSGSTGELFF
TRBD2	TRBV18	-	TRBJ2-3	TGTGCCAGCTCACCAGAAGCTAGCGGGCTTAGCACAGATACGCAGTATTTT	CASSPEASGLSTDTQYF
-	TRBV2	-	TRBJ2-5	TGTGCCAGCAGTGAAGATGGCGGAGCCGGGGAGACCCAGTACTTC	CASSEDGGAGETQYF
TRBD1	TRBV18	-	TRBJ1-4	TGTGCCAGCTCACCAACAGGGGAGGAACTGTTTTTT	CASSPTGEELFF
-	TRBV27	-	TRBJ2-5	TGTGCCAGCAGTTTAAAATTTGGCGGGACCCACCAAGAGACCCAGTACTTC	CASSLKFGGTHQETQYF
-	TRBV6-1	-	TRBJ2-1	TGTGCCAGCAGTGAAAGGCCCCTCCCGCCGGGGGATGAGCAGTTCTTC	CASSERPLPPGDEQFF
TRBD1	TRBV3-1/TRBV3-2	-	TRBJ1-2	TGTGCCAGCAGCCAAGATGAGGGTCGGGACAGACCCCTAGGTAACTATGGCTACACCTTC	CASSQDEGRDRPLGNYGYTF
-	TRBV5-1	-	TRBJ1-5	TGCGCCAGCAGCTTGCGGGGTGGGAATCAGCCCCAGCATTTT	CASSLRGGNQPQHF
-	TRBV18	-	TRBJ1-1	TGTGCCAGCTCACCACCGTCTTTGAACACTGAAGCTTTCTTT	CASSPPSLNTEAFF
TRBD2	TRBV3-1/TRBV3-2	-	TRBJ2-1	TGTGCCAGCAGCCACCATGGACTAGCGGGACAGAAGGGGGATGAGCAGTTCTTC	CASSHHGLAGQKGDEQFF
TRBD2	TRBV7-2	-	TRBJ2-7	TGTGCCAGCAGGGACGGGACTAGTAGTTACGAGCAGTACTTC	CASRDGTSSYEQYF
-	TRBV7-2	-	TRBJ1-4	TGTGCCAGCAGCTTAGGGACATCTGAAAAACTGTTTTTT	CASSLGTSEKLFF
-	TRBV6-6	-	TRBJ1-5	TGTGCCAGCAGTTATACAGATAATAGCAATCAGCCCCAGCATTTT	CASSYTDNSNQPQHF
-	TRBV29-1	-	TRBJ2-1	TGCAGCGTTAGCCAGGGCGCCTACAATGAGCAGTTCTTC	CSVSQGAYNEQFF
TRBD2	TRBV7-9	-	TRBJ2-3	TGTGCCAGCAGCTGGGGACTAGCAGTAGATACGCAGTATTTT	CASSWGLAVDTQYF
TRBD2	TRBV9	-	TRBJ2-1	TGTGCCAGCAGCGCCGCGGGACTAGCGGGGCGAAATGAGCAGTTCTTC	CASSAAGLAGRNEQFF
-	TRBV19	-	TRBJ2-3	TGTGCCAGTAGTACCGGGATCACAGATACGCAGTATTTT	CASSTGITDTQYF
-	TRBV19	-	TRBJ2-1	TGTGCCAGTAGAAAGGGGGAGAAATCCTACAATGAGCAGTTCTTC	CASRKGEKSYNEQFF
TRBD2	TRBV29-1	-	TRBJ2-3	TGCAGCGTTGAATGGCTAGCGGGCCATACGCAGTATTTT	CSVEWLAGHTQYF
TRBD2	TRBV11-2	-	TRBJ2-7	TGTGCCAGCAGCCGCCCCCTGACTAGCGGGAGGTACGAGCAGTACTTC	CASSRPLTSGRYEQYF
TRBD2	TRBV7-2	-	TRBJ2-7	TGTGCCAGCAGCTTAAGTCCAGCGGGAGGATACGAGCAGTACTTC	CASSLSPAGGYEQYF
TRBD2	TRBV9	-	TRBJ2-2	TGTGCCAGCAGCAACCAAGGGGCGGGAGTAGCCGGGGAGCTGTTTTTT	CASSNQGAGVAGELFF
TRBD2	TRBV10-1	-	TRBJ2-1	TGCGCCAGCACCTCGACTAGCGGGAGGGGTAATGAGCAGTTCTTC	CASTSTSGRGNEQFF
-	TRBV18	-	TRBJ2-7	TGTGCCAGCTCCATGTCCCAGTACTACGAGCAGTACTTC	CASSMSQYYEQYF
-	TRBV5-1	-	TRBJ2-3	TGCGCCAGCAGCTTAGCCGTAAGGGAGCGCACAGATACGCAGTATTTT	CASSLAVRERTDTQYF
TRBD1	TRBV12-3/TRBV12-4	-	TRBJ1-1	TGTGCCAGCAGTCTAAGGGGGCACACTGAAGCTTTCTTT	CASSLRGHTEAFF
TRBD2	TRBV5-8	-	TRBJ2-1	TGTGCCAGCAGTCGGACTAGCGTCCATTACAGCTCCTACAATGAGCAGTTCTTC	CASSRTSVHYSSYNEQFF
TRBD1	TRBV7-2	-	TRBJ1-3	TGTGCCAGCAGCCCCGGACAGGTCTCTGGAAACACCATATATTTT	CASSPGQVSGNTIYF
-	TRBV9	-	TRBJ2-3	TGTGCCAGCAGTGTTAGTGGGGAGTTTACAGATACGCAGTATTTT	CASSVSGEFTDTQYF
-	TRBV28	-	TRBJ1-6	TGTGCCAGCAGTTCAGCCAGGGGTCCCTATAATTCACCCCTCCACTTT	CASSSARGPYNSPLHF
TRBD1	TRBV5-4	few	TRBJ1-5	TGTGCCAGCAGCTTTACGACAGGGTGGCAGCCCCAGCATTTT	CASSFTTGWQPQHF
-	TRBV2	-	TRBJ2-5	TGTGCCAGCAGTGATGGTGGTAGCGCTTACCAAGAGACCCAGTACTTC	CASSDGGSAYQETQYF
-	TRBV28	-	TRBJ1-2	TGTGCCAGCTGGGGACCCGGACAGTTAGAGGCTGGGGACTATGGCTACACCTTC	CASWGPGQLEAGDYGYTF
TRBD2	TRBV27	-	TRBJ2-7	TGTGCCAGCATGGCTAGCGGCTCCTACGAGCAGTACTTC	CASMASGSYEQYF
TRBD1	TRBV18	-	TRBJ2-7	TGTGCCAGCATTCCGGGACAGGGGACTTACGAGCAGTACTTC	CASIPGQGTYEQYF